This TCR beta chain was retrieved from a study of naive and memory T cell subsets. Study observations and caveats: Over 90% of naive TCR sequences appeared only once after error correction, unlike memory subsets. Clonotypes here are unpaired alpha or beta chain sequences.

An equimolar mix of two oligonucleotides served as the beta constant-region primer for TRBC1 and TRBC2. Four rounds of PCR amplified the ligated cDNA using nested alpha and beta constant-region primers plus SP2. Each CDR3 protein gets one entry after TCRdb re-called the UMI-ligation and nested PCR reads with MiXCR. The profile shows some 83,000 distinct CDR3 sequences, over 10% of them singletons. Remarks on this clonotype: Its specificity is not known.

Input material: central memory CD4+ T cells from blood. The clonotype originates from a human donor in good health.

The CDR3 here is CASTSKRNQPQHF. Here the CDR3 DNA reads TGTGCCAGCACTTCGAAGAGAAATCAGCCCCAGCATTTT. V gene TRBV12-3 or TRBV12-4 combines with J gene TRBJ1-5; D uncertain. The CDR3 contains 13 residues. V lost 7 bases to trimming and J lost 4 bases, with 11 bases between them.